The T cell receptor beta chain under discussion was sequenced for a study of T cells in localized non-small cell lung cancer. Study findings and constraints: Higher blood T cell density tracked longer overall survival. In adjacent lung, a median roughly 60 of the top 100 tumor clones were found. Sequence data derive from only one tumor region, so heterogeneity remains possible. There was higher T cell clonality in uninvolved adjacent lung than in tumor, and it was highest there.

Germline V CDR1 and CDR2: LNHDA, SQIVND (reference sequence). CDR3 size: 14 residues. The V end lost 3 bases, the J end lost 8 bases, and 16 bases lay between the germline ends. Comment on this clone: Antigen: not known.

Clones were sequenced by immunoSEQ multiplex PCR, and TCRdb holds only the in-frame ones, with some missing. The data contain about 56,000 clones, 86% of them singletons. The receptor comes from a woman between 40 and 69 years old with stage I lung adenocarcinoma. The chain has TRBV19 and TRBJ1-2; weak D call: TRBD1 (5 bases). This specimen consisted of peripheral blood, obtained before any cancer treatment. The CDR3 loop is CASSIGDSTGGYTF. In DNA, the CDR3 is TGTGCCAGTAGTATTGGGGACTCCACGGGGGGCTACACCTTC.